This T cell receptor beta chain originates from a study of blood T cell repertoires in COVID-19. At the level of the study: Samples came from the United States, Italy and Spain, spanning acute and convalescent COVID-19. Sources were T cells, B-cell-depleted T cells, or PBMCs; the material itself was cDNA or gDNA.

Trimming cost V 0 bases and J 8 bases, with 14 bases left between them. The CDR3 runs 15 residues. The germline CDR1 and CDR2 sequences are SGHDT and YYEEEE. In the source study's methods: Reference gene primer amplification yielded estimated nucleated cell counts. Assay: immunoSEQ multiplex PCR; the TCRdb copy retains only in-frame clones and omits some. V, J and clone size are those of that table, while D and trimming were read from the DNA. The table includes 100,000 to 150,000 clones, 80% detected once. The chain has TRBV5-6 and TRBJ1-4; D remains unclear. Sequenced sample: peripheral blood. This receptor was identified in a man between 65 and 80 years old with acute or convalescent COVID-19. The CDR3 sequence: CASSLVGGGQEKLFF. The CDR3 bases are TGTGCCAGCAGCTTGGTAGGCGGCGGGCAGGAAAAACTGTTTTTT.